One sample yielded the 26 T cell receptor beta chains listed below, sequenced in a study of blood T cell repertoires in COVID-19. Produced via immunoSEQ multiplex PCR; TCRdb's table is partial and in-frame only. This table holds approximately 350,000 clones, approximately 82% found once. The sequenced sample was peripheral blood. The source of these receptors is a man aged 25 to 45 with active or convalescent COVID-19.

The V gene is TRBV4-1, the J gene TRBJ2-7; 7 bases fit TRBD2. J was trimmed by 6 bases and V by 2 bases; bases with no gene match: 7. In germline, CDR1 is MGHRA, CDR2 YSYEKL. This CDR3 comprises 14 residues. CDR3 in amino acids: CASSQISGTREQYF. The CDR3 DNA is TGCGCCAGCAGCCAAATCAGCGGGACCCGCGAGCAGTACTTC.

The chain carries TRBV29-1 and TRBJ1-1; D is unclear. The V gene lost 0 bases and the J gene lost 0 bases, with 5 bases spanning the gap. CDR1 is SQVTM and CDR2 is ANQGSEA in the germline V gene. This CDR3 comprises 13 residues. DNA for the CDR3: TGCAGCGTTGAAGACGGGATGAACACTGAAGCTTTCTTT. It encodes CSVEDGMNTEAFF.

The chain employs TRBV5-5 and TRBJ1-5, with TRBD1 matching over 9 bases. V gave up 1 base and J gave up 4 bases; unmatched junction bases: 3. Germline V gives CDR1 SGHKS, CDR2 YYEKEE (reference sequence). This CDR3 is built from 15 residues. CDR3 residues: CASSLRTGVNQPQHF. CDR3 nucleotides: TGTGCCAGCAGCTTGAGGACAGGGGTAAATCAGCCCCAGCATTTT.

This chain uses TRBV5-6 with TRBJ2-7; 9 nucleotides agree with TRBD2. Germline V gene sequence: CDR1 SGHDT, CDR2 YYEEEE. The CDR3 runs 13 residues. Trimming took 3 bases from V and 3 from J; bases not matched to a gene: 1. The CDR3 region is CASSSTSGYEQYF. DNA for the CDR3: TGTGCCAGCAGCTCGACTAGCGGCTACGAGCAGTACTTC.

The CDR3 DNA reads as TGTGCCTGGAGTCTCCCTCGGGGACTAAACTATGGCTACACCTTC. The encoded protein is CAWSLPRGLNYGYTF. This chain links TRBV30 with TRBJ1-2, with a weak D call TRBD1 (5 bases). The CDR3 covers 15 residues. With 2 bases removed from V and 2 bases from J, the gap between germline ends came to 15 bases. CDR1 and CDR2 from the germline V gene are GTSNPN and SVGIG (reference sequence).

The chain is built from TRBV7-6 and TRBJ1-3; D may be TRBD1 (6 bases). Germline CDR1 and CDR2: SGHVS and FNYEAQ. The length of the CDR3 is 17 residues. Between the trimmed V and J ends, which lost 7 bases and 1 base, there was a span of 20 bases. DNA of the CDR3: TGTGCCAGCACCCCCAGGAGCGCAGGGGTTTCTGGAAACACCATATATTTT. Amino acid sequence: CASTPRSAGVSGNTIYF.

The CDR3 sequence: CASSYRQGEAGNTIYF. The CDR3 DNA sequence: TGTGCCAGCAGTTATAGACAGGGAGAGGCTGGAAACACCATATATTTT. J is TRBJ1-3 and V is TRBV7-6; 7 nucleotides match TRBD1. Germline values: CDR1 SGHVS, CDR2 FNYEAQ. CDR3 length equals 16 residues. Germline trimming cut 6 bases from V and 2 bases from J; bases unmatched to any gene: 10. Variable domain in full (rest from reference TRBV7-6 and TRBJ1-3): GAGVSQSPRYKVTKRGQDVALRCDPISGHVSLYWYRQALGQGPEFLTYFNYEAQQDKSGLPNDRFSAERPEGSISTLTIQRTEQRDSAMYRCASSYRQGEAGNTIYFGEGSWLTVV.

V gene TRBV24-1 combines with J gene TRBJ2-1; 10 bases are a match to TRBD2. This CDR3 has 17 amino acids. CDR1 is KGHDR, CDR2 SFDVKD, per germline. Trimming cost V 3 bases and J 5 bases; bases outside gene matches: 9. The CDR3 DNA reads TGTGCCACCAGTGATGCGACTAGCGGGCGAGGACACAATGAGCAGTTCTTC. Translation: CATSDATSGRGHNEQFF.

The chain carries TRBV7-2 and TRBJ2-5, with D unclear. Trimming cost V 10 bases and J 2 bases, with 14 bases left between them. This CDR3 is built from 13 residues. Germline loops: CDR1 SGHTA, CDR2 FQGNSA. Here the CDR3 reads CAIHPEDQETQYF. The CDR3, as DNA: TGTGCCATCCACCCCGAGGATCAAGAGACCCAGTACTTC.

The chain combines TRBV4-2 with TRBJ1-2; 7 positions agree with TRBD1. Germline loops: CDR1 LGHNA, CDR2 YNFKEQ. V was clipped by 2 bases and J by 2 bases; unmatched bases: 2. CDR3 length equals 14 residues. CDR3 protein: CASSQMGQNYGYTF. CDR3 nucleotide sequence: TGTGCCAGCAGCCAAATGGGACAGAACTATGGCTACACCTTC.

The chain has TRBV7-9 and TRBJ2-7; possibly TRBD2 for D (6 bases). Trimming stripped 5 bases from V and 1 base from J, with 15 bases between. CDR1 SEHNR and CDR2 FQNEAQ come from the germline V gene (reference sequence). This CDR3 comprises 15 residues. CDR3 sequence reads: CASSPRRGRSYEQYF. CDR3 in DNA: TGTGCCAGCAGCCCCCGGAGGGGCCGGTCCTACGAGCAGTACTTC.

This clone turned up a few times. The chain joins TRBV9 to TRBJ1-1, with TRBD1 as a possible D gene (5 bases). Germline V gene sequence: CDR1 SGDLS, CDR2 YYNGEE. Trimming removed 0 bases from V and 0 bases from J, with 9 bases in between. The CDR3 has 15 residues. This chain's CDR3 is CASSVGQKMNTEAFF. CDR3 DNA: TGTGCCAGCAGCGTAGGACAGAAAATGAACACTGAAGCTTTCTTT.

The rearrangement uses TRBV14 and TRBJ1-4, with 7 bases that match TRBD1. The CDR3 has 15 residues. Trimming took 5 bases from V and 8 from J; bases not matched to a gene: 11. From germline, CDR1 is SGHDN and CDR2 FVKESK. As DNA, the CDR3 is TGTGCCAGCAGCTCGCGACAGGGAGAAAACGAAAAACTGTTTTTT. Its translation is CASSSRQGENEKLFF.

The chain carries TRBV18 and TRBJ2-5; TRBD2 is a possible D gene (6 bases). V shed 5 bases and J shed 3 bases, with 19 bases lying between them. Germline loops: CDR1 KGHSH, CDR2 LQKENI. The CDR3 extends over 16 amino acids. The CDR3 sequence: CASSATLVGGEETQYF. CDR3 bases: TGTGCCAGCTCAGCCACCCTCGTGGGCGGGGAAGAGACCCAGTACTTC.

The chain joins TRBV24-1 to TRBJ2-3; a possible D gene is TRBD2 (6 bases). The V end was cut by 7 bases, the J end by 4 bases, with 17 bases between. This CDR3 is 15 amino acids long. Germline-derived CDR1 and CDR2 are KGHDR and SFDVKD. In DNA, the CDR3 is TGTGCCACCAGCGCCCCCCGCGGGGCCGCAGATACGCAGTATTTT. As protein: CATSAPRGAADTQYF.

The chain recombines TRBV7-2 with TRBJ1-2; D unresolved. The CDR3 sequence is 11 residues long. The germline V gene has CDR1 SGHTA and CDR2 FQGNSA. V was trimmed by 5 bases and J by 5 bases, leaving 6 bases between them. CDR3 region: CASSAVYGYTF. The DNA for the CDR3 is TGTGCCAGCAGCGCGGTATATGGCTACACCTTC.

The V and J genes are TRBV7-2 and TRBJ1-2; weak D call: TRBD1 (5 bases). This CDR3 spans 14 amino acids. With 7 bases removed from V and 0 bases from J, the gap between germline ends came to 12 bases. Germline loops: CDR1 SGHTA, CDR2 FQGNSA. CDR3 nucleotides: TGTGCCAGCACTGACAGCTCAGCTAACTATGGCTACACCTTC. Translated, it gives CASTDSSANYGYTF.

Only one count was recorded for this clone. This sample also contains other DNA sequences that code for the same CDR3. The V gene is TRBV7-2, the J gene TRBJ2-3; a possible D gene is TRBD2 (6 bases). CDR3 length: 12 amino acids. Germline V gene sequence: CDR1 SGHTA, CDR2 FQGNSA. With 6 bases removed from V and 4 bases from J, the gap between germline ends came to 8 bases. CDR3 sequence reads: CASRPGADTQYF. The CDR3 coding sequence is TGTGCCAGCAGACCGGGAGCAGATACGCAGTATTTT.

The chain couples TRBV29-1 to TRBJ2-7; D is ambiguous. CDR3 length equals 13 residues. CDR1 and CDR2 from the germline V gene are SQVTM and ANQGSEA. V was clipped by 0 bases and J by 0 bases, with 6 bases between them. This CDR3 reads CSVEDSLSYEQYF. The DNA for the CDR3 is TGCAGCGTTGAAGACAGTCTCTCCTACGAGCAGTACTTC.

In DNA form, the CDR3 reads TGTGCCTGGAGTGTGGTCGGGGGGGCCGGGGAGCTGTTTTTT. Its translation is CAWSVVGGAGELFF. This chain joins TRBV30 and TRBJ2-2; 8 nucleotides match TRBD2. Germline assignment: CDR1 GTSNPN and CDR2 SVGIG (reference sequence). V was clipped by 0 bases and J by 6 bases; unmatched bases: 3. There are 14 residues in the CDR3.

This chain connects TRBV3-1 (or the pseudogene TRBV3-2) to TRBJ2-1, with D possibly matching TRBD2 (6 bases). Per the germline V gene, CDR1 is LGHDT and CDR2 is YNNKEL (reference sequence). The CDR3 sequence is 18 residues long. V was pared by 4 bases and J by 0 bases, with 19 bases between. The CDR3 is CASSPLPSDPSSYNEQFF. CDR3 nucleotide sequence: TGTGCCAGCAGCCCGCTACCTAGCGACCCGTCCTCCTACAATGAGCAGTTCTTC.

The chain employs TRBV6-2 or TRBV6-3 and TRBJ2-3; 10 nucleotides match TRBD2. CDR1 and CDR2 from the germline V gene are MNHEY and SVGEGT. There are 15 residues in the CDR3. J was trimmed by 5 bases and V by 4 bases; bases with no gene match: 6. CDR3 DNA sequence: TGTGCCAGCAGTTTTTTCCTAGCGGGGGAAGATACGCAGTATTTT. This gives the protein CASSFFLAGEDTQYF.

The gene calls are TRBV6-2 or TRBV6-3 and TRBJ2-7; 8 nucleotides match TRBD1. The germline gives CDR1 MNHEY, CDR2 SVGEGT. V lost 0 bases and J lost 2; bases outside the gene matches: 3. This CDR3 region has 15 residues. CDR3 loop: CASSYSGTGTYEQYF. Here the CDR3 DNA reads TGTGCCAGCAGTTACTCTGGGACAGGTACCTACGAGCAGTACTTC.

This chain's CDR3 is CASSSHLTGYTF. In DNA form, the CDR3 reads TGTGCCAGCAGTTCCCATCTAACGGGCTACACCTTC. V and J are TRBV6-5 and TRBJ1-2; unclear D gene. This CDR3 spans 12 amino acids. Germline V CDR1 and CDR2: MNHEY, SVGAGI. V lost 4 bases and J lost 8, with 11 bases in between.

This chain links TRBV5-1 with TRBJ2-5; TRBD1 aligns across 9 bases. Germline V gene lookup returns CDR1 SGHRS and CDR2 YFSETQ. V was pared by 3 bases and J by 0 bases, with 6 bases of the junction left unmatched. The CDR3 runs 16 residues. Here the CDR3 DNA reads TGCGCCAGCAGCTCACCGACAGGGGGGAACCAAGAGACCCAGTACTTC. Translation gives CASSSPTGGNQETQYF.

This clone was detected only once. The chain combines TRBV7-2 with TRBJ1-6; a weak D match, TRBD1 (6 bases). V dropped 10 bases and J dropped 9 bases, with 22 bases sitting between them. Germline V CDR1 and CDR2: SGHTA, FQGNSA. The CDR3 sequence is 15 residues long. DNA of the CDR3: TGTGCCACCCTCGACGGTACAGGGCGGACTTCACCCCTCCACTTT. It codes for CATLDGTGRTSPLHF. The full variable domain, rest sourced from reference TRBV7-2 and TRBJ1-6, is GAGVSQSPSNKVTEKGKDVELRCDPISGHTALYWYRQSLGQGLEFLIYFQGNSAPDKSGLPSDRFSAERTGGSVSTLTIQRTQQEDSAVYLCATLDGTGRTSPLHFGNGTRLTVT.